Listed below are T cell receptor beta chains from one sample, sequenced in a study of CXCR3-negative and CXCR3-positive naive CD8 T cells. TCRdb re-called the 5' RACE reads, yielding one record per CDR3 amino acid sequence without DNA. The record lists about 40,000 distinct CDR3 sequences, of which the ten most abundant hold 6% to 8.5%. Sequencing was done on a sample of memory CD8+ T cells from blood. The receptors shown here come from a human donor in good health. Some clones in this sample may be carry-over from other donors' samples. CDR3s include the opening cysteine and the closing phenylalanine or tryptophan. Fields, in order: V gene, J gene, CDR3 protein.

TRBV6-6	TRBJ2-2	CASSYSTGAAGELFF
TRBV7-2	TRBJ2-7	CASNIAGSPYEQYF
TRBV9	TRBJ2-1	CASSGLAGGTYNEQFF
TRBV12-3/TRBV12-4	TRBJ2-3	CASSLPVGVGRTDTQYF
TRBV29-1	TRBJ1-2	CSVAGTDYYGYTF
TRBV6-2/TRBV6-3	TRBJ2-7	CASSLWGPKEQYF
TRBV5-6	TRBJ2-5	CASSLGDQETQYF
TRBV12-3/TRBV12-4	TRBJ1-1	CASSLVGTGVAEAFF
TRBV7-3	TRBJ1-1	CASSLYPGHTEAFF
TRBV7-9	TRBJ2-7	CASSALLGPSEEQYF
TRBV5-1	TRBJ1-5	CASSLGGLNQPQHF
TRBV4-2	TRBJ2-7	CASSQDLVGSGGRAYEQYF
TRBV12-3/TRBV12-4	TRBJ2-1	CASNTPTGDYNEQFF
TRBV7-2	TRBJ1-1	CASSPRGLDTEAFF
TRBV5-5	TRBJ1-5	CASSIGQGHQPQHF
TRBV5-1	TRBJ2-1	CASSGAGTAYNEQFF
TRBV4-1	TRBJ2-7	CASSQRTGRPYEQYF
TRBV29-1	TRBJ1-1	CSVRGMNTEAFF
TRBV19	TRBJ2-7	CASSITHGGVAYEQYF
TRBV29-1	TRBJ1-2	CSVENVEGGRGYTF
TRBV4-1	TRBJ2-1	CASSQGPSGVYNEQFF
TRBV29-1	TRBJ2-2	CSVEDPGQGITGELSF
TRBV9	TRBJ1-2	CASTPTELYGYTF
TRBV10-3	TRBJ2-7	CAISESILAGDGQYF
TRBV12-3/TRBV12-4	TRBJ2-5	CASSLSGETQYF
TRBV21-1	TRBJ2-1	CASSKCSNEQFF
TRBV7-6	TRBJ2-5	CASSEGWGARETQYF
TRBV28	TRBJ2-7	CASGQGVSYEQYF
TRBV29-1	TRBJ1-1	CSVDRGRGAFF
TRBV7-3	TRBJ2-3	CASSLGGTDTQYF